Listed below are T cell receptor beta chains from one sample, sequenced in a study of cytomegalovirus exposure and HLA in healthy donors. Some clones are missing from TCRdb's copy, which holds only in-frame ones; the method was immunoSEQ multiplex PCR. The sample records about 120,000 clones, 8.5% to 9% being singletons. What was sequenced was PBMCs. The receptors stem from a middle-aged woman in good health and CMV-seropositive. Both conserved end residues are part of each CDR3.

V gene: TRBV15
CDR3 protein: CATSSTGDYEQYF

V gene: TRBV2
CDR3 protein: CASSEYRGGTTEAFF

V gene: TRBV7-8
CDR3 protein: CASSLRLAGRQSSYNEQFF

V gene: TRBV2
CDR3 protein: CASSEGRETQYF

V gene: TRBV7-9
CDR3 protein: CASSSPTSHVDYEQYF

V gene: TRBV11-2
CDR3 protein: CASSLTVNTEAFF

V gene: TRBV4-2
CDR3 protein: CASSQEGTGGEAFF

V gene: TRBV5-1
CDR3 protein: CASSLGSGRNTEAFF

V gene: TRBV6-1
CDR3 protein: CASSEIATTGNSNQPQHF

V gene: TRBV25-1
CDR3 protein: CASTGRADSPLHF

V gene: TRBV11-2
CDR3 protein: CASSPIAGGPYNEQFF

V gene: TRBV28
CDR3 protein: CASSGPRTGTGETQYF

V gene: TRBV18
CDR3 protein: CASSPGGFRAFF

V gene: TRBV7-3
CDR3 protein: CASSSQGQGARGYTF

V gene: TRBV19
CDR3 protein: CASRTGETGYTF

V gene: TRBV6-5
CDR3 protein: CASRTKRGLYEQYF

V gene: TRBV5-1
CDR3 protein: CASSLGLQGGEQYF

V gene: TRBV19
CDR3 protein: CASSIDRWRGAFF

V gene: TRBV5-1
CDR3 protein: CASSLSYRNTEAFF

V gene: TRBV28
CDR3 protein: CASSYPTGANYGYTF

V gene: TRBV19
CDR3 protein: CASSIWTVSNQPQHF

V gene: TRBV7-8
CDR3 protein: CASSPDRDYGYTF

V gene: TRBV4-2
CDR3 protein: CASSLSGLADQETQYF

V gene: TRBV7-2
CDR3 protein: CASSLASGAYNEQFF

V gene: TRBV7-9
CDR3 protein: CASSLRGWREQFF

V gene: TRBV11-2
CDR3 protein: CASRPGGRGYEQYF

V gene: TRBV27
CDR3 protein: CASTPEGGDIRQYEQYF

V gene: TRBV30
CDR3 protein: CALIQGTGAANTEAFF

V gene: TRBV19
CDR3 protein: CASSIREKLFF

V gene: TRBV19
CDR3 protein: CASRSQGAGNYGYTF

V gene: TRBV7-6
CDR3 protein: CASSLGFRDRVGKQYF

V gene: TRBV5-4
CDR3 protein: CASSGAGRGQGSGRYEQYF

V gene: TRBV5-1
CDR3 protein: CASSLESGGIDEQYF

V gene: TRBV6-5
CDR3 protein: CASINTGTRSYEQYF

V gene: TRBV15
CDR3 protein: CATSGQGHTSTDTQYF

V gene: TRBV9
CDR3 protein: CASSVAAGPMNTEAFF

V gene: TRBV19
CDR3 protein: CASSPRATRLTSNYGYTF

V gene: TRBV6-4
CDR3 protein: CASNPGQGLYGYTF

V gene: TRBV27
CDR3 protein: CASSPYVGVVSYEQYF

V gene: TRBV9
CDR3 protein: CASSVGDRGGEKLFF

V gene: TRBV19
CDR3 protein: CASSIESGDGFNEQFF

V gene: TRBV30
CDR3 protein: CAWSVGLAGGANTGELFF

V gene: TRBV7-6
CDR3 protein: CASSLGGSAGEQFF

V gene: TRBV7-3
CDR3 protein: CASSLRQSNSPLHF

V gene: TRBV27
CDR3 protein: CASSPSGAYQETQYF

V gene: TRBV7-9
CDR3 protein: CASSLPVGGKTQYF

V gene: TRBV9
CDR3 protein: CASSPGTGGAPGYTF

V gene: TRBV6-1
CDR3 protein: CASKPAGSYEQYF

V gene: TRBV4-1
CDR3 protein: CASSQGKARGRLGYTF

V gene: TRBV6-4
CDR3 protein: CASSAYEGVSGELFF

V gene: TRBV30
CDR3 protein: CAWILQGGGNGYTF

V gene: TRBV5-1
CDR3 protein: CASSLAGQRNTIYF

V gene: TRBV11-2
CDR3 protein: CASSLGRRENTEAFF

V gene: TRBV18
CDR3 protein: CASSPLGTSGAYEQFF

V gene: TRBV13
CDR3 protein: CASSLADKNTEAFF